This T cell receptor (beta chain) was captured in a study of technical replicates of blood from a handful of donors (dated by TCRdb to about 2017). Trimming takes 5 bases from V and 1 base from J, and the germline ends sit 12 bases apart. The germline V gene (reference sequence) supplies CDR1 MNHEY and CDR2 SMNVEV. From its cysteine to its phenylalanine, the CDR3 spans 14 amino acids. This entry keeps only the CDR3 DNA: 42 bases, framed from base 1. Library preparation was by the immunoSEQ multiplex PCR assay. TCRdb re-hosts the immuneACCESS table, in-frame sequences only. Its copies lack some clones; in the studies checked, an unresolved V gene accounts for under half of them, and the cause for the rest is not known. The sample records about 56,000 clones, roughly 95% of which are singletons. The ten biggest clones cover 3.1% of the sample. In this sample, this clone turned up a few times. Its antigen is still unknown. Base qualities are missing; no much larger clone stands one base away.

What was sequenced was PBMCs. The chain is encoded by TRBV27 joined to TRBJ2-7, with TRBD1 perhaps the D gene, on 6 matching bases. The sequence derives from a human donor in good health. Some clones in this sample may be carry-over from other donors' samples. The nucleotides read TGTGCCAGCAGTGTCGAACAGGGTTCCTACGAGCAGTACTTC. This encodes CASSVEQGSYEQYF.